A selection of T cell receptor beta chains follows, all from one sample in a study of cytomegalovirus exposure and HLA in healthy donors. Assay: immunoSEQ multiplex PCR; the TCRdb copy retains only in-frame clones and omits some. The sample includes roughly 330,000 clones, about nine tenths of them seen just once. The specimen sequenced was PBMCs. The receptors were gathered from a woman under 40 in good health and CMV-seropositive. CDR3s include the opening cysteine and the closing phenylalanine or tryptophan. A D gene is named only where the DNA matches it firmly. Clone size, where shown, is once, few, many, or a class for clones that have expanded.

V gene: TRBV7-2; D gene: .; J gene: TRBJ1-5; clone size: .; CDR3 DNA: TGTGCCAGCAGCTTACGCCCGGGCTTCAATCAGCCCCAGCATTTT; CDR3 protein: CASSLRPGFNQPQHF
V gene: TRBV9; D gene: TRBD1; J gene: TRBJ1-4; clone size: once; CDR3 DNA: TGTGCCAGCAGCGTAAGTCCGGGACAGGGAAATGAAAAACTGTTTTTT; CDR3 protein: CASSVSPGQGNEKLFF
V gene: TRBV2; D gene: TRBD1; J gene: TRBJ2-7; clone size: .; CDR3 DNA: TGTGCCAGCTTAGTGTGGACCGGGACAGGGATCGACGAGCAGTACTTC; CDR3 protein: CASLVWTGTGIDEQYF
V gene: TRBV30; D gene: .; J gene: TRBJ1-2; clone size: .; CDR3 DNA: TGTGCCTGGAGTGTTAACGTAGGTGGCTACACCTTC; CDR3 protein: CAWSVNVGGYTF
V gene: TRBV29-1; D gene: .; J gene: TRBJ2-3; clone size: .; CDR3 DNA: TGCAGCGTTGTTCGCACAGATACGCAGTATTTT; CDR3 protein: CSVVRTDTQYF
V gene: TRBV29-1; D gene: .; J gene: TRBJ2-1; clone size: .; CDR3 DNA: TGCAGCGTTGAAGCCAGGCCGAGCTCCTACAATGAGCAGTTCTTC; CDR3 protein: CSVEARPSSYNEQFF
V gene: TRBV28; D gene: .; J gene: TRBJ2-1; clone size: .; CDR3 DNA: TGTGCCAGCAGCCCCGCCGCGGGTAGCTACAATGAGCAGTTCTTC; CDR3 protein: CASSPAAGSYNEQFF
V gene: TRBV30; D gene: .; J gene: TRBJ1-1; clone size: .; CDR3 DNA: TGTGCCTGGTTACAGGGCTACACTGAAGCTTTCTTT; CDR3 protein: CAWLQGYTEAFF
V gene: TRBV7-2; D gene: .; J gene: TRBJ2-7; clone size: .; CDR3 DNA: TGTGCCAGCAGCTTAGTGGCAGGAAAATACGAGCAGTACTTC; CDR3 protein: CASSLVAGKYEQYF
V gene: TRBV29-1; D gene: TRBD1; J gene: TRBJ2-5; clone size: .; CDR3 DNA: TGCAGCGTACGTGGGACAGGGAGTCAGACCCAGTACTTC; CDR3 protein: CSVRGTGSQTQYF
V gene: TRBV7-9; D gene: TRBD1; J gene: TRBJ1-2; clone size: .; CDR3 DNA: TGTGCCAGCAGCGACTACACCGGGACAGGGGTTTATGGCTACACCTTC; CDR3 protein: CASSDYTGTGVYGYTF
V gene: TRBV27; D gene: .; J gene: TRBJ2-5; clone size: .; CDR3 DNA: TGTGCCAGCAGCCGCCCCCAAGAGACCCAGTACTTC; CDR3 protein: CASSRPQETQYF
V gene: TRBV29-1; D gene: .; J gene: TRBJ2-3; clone size: .; CDR3 DNA: TGCAGCGTTGAACAGGGCACAGATACGCAGTATTTT; CDR3 protein: CSVEQGTDTQYF
V gene: TRBV10-2; D gene: TRBD2; J gene: TRBJ2-1; clone size: .; CDR3 DNA: TGCGCCACCGTACTAGCGGGAGGGCCTGGGGACAATGAGCAGTTCTTC; CDR3 protein: CATVLAGGPGDNEQFF
V gene: TRBV7-2; D gene: TRBD2; J gene: TRBJ2-3; clone size: .; CDR3 DNA: TGTGCCAGCAGCGTACGACTAGCGGGGGGGCGGGATACGCAGTATTTT; CDR3 protein: CASSVRLAGGRDTQYF
V gene: TRBV9; D gene: .; J gene: TRBJ1-2; clone size: .; CDR3 DNA: TGTGCCAGCAGCGCCACACAGGGTGACTATGGCTACACCTTC; CDR3 protein: CASSATQGDYGYTF
V gene: TRBV25-1; D gene: .; J gene: TRBJ1-1; clone size: .; CDR3 DNA: TGTGCCAGCAGTGAATCGGACAACACTGAAGCTTTCTTT; CDR3 protein: CASSESDNTEAFF
V gene: TRBV27; D gene: .; J gene: TRBJ2-2; clone size: .; CDR3 DNA: TGTGCCAGCACCCTACAGGGCACCGGGGAGCTGTTTTTT; CDR3 protein: CASTLQGTGELFF
V gene: TRBV28; D gene: TRBD1; J gene: TRBJ1-2; clone size: .; CDR3 DNA: TGTGCCAGCAGACCTCCGGGACAGGGCTTAGCTAACTATGGCTACACCTTC; CDR3 protein: CASRPPGQGLANYGYTF
V gene: TRBV28; D gene: TRBD2; J gene: TRBJ2-7; clone size: .; CDR3 DNA: TGTGCCAGCACCGGGACTAGCGGGAGATACGAGCAGTACTTC; CDR3 protein: CASTGTSGRYEQYF
V gene: TRBV7-2; D gene: TRBD2; J gene: TRBJ2-2; clone size: .; CDR3 DNA: TGTGCCAGCAGCTTTGCGGGACTAGCGGGGGGGTTCACCGGGGAGCTGTTTTTT; CDR3 protein: CASSFAGLAGGFTGELFF
V gene: TRBV7-9; D gene: TRBD1; J gene: TRBJ2-7; clone size: .; CDR3 DNA: TGTGCCACCGAAATAGTCCGGGACAGGAGTCACTACGAGCAGTACTTC; CDR3 protein: CATEIVRDRSHYEQYF